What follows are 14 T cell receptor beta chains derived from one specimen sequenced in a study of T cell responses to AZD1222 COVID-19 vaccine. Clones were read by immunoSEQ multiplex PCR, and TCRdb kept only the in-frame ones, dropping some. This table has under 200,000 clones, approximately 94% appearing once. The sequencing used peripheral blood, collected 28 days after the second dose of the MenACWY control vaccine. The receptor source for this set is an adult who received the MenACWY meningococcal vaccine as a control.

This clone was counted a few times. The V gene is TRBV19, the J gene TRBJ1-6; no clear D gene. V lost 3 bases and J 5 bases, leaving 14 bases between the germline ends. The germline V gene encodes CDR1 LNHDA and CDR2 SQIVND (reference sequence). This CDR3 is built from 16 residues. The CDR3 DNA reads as TGTGCCAGTAGTATCGACTCCGAGGGCCATAATTCACCCCTCCACTTT. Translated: CASSIDSEGHNSPLHF.

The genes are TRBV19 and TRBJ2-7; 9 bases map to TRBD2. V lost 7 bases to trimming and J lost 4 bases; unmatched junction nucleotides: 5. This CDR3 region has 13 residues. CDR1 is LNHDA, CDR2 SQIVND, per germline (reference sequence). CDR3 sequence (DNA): TGTGCCAGTATGGGTAGCGGGGGATACGAGCAGTACTTC. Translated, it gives CASMGSGGYEQYF.

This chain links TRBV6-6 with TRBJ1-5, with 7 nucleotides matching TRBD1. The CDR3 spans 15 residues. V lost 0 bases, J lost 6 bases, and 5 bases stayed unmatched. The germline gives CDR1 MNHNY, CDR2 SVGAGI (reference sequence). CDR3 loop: CASSYSWPGGQPQHF. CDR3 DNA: TGTGCCAGCAGTTACTCTTGGCCAGGGGGTCAGCCCCAGCATTTT.

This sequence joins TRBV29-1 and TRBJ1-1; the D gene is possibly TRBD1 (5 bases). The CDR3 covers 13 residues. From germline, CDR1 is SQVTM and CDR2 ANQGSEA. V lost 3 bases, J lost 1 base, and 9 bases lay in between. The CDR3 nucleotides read TGCAGCGTTGAGGGAACAGGGAACACTGAAGCTTTCTTT. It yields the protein CSVEGTGNTEAFF.

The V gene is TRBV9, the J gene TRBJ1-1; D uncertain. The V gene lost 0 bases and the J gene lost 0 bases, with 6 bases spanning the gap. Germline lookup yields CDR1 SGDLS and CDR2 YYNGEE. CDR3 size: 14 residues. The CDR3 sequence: CASSVDQLNTEAFF. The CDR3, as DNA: TGTGCCAGCAGCGTAGACCAATTGAACACTGAAGCTTTCTTT.

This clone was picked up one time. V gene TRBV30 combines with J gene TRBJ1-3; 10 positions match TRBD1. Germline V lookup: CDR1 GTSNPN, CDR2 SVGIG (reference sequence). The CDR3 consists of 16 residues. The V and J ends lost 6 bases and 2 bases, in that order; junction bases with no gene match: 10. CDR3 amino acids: CACDRGQLQPGNTIYF. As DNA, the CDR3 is TGTGCCTGCGACAGGGGGCAGCTTCAACCTGGAAACACCATATATTTT. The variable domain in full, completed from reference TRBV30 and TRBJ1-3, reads SQTIHQWPATLVQPVGSPLSLECTVEGTSNPNLYWYRQAAGRGLQLLFYSVGIGQISSEVPQNLSASRPQDRQFILSSKKLLLSDSGFYLCACDRGQLQPGNTIYFGEGSWLTVV.

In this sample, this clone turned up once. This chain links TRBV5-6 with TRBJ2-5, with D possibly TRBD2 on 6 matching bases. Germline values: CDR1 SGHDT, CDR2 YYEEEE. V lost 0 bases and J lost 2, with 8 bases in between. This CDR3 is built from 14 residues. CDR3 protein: CASSLEGTQETQYF. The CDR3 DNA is TGTGCCAGCAGCTTGGAAGGGACTCAAGAGACCCAGTACTTC.

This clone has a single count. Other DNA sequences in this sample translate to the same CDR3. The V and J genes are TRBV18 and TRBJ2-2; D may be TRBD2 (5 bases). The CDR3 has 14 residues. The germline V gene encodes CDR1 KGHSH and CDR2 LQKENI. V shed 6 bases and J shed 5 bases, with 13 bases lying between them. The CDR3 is CASSPTGNTGELFF. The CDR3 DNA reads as TGTGCCAGCTCCCCGACGGGAAATACCGGGGAGCTGTTTTTT.

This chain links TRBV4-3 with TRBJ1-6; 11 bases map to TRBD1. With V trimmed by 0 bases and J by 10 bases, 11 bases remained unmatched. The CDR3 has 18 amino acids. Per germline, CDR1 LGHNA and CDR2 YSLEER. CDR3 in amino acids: CASSQDFLGQGGRSPLHF. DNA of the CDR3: TGCGCCAGCAGCCAAGATTTCCTGGGACAGGGGGGAAGGTCACCCCTCCACTTT.

CDR3 nucleotide sequence: TGTGCCAGCAGTTTGAGGGACAGGGGGGCGAACACTGAAGCTTTCTTT. This codes for CASSLRDRGANTEAFF. The V and J genes are TRBV27 and TRBJ1-1; 11 nucleotides align to TRBD1. The CDR3 consists of 16 residues. The germline gives CDR1 MNHEY, CDR2 SMNVEV (reference sequence). Trimming at V came to 3 bases and at J to 1 base, leaving 4 bases not matched to a gene.

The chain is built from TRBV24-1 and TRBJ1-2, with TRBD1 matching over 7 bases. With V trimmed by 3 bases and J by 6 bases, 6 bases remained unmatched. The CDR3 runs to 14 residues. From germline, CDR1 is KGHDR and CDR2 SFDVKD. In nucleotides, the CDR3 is TGTGCCACCAGTGATGATGACAGGGCCGATGGCTACACCTTC. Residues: CATSDDDRADGYTF.

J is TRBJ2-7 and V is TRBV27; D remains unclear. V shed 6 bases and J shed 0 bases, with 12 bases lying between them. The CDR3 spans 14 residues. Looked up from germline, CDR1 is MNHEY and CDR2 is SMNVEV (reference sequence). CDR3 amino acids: CASSGRTSSYEQYF. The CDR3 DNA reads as TGTGCCAGCAGCGGACGGACCAGCTCCTACGAGCAGTACTTC.

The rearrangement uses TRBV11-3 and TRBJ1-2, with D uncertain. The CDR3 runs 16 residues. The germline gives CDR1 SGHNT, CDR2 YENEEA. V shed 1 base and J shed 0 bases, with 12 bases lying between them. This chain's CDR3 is CASSLVRGKSNYGYTF. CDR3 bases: TGTGCCAGCAGCTTAGTTCGCGGAAAATCTAACTATGGCTACACCTTC.

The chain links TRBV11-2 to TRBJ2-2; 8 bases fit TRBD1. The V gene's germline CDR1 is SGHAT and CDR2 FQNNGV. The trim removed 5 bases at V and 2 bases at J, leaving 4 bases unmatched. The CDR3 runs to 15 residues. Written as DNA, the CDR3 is TGTGCCAGCAGCGTTGACAGGGGTAACACCGGGGAGCTGTTTTTT. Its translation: CASSVDRGNTGELFF.